Each of the 20 T cell receptor beta chains below was sequenced from the same sample in a study of cytomegalovirus exposure and HLA in healthy donors. The PCR employed 60 Vbeta primers together with 13 Jbeta primers. The protocol was immunoSEQ multiplex PCR, while the TCRdb copy is restricted to in-frame clones and leaves out a portion. The sample holds about 130,000 clones; approximately 80% are singletons and the top ten take around 1.9%. The sequenced sample was PBMCs. The source is a woman aged 40 to 55 in good health and CMV-seronegative.

V and J are TRBV18 and TRBJ1-2, with 10 nucleotides matching TRBD1. Germline V lookup: CDR1 KGHSH, CDR2 LQKENI. There are 18 residues in the CDR3. V dropped 3 bases and J dropped 0; count of bases not matched to a gene: 10. The CDR3 DNA follows: TGTGCCAGCTCACCCTTGGGACAGGGGCTCACTGCTAACTATGGCTACACCTTC. Its translation is CASSPLGQGLTANYGYTF.

The chain has TRBV5-4 and TRBJ2-7; 8 bases map to TRBD1. V shed 1 base, J shed 6 bases, and the junction held 6 bases outside the gene matches. This CDR3 region has 14 residues. Germline CDR1 SGHNT, CDR2 YYREEE (reference sequence). The CDR3 region has the DNA TGTGCCAGCAGCTTGAGTGACAGGGGTTCCGAGCAGTACTTC. Translation: CASSLSDRGSEQYF.

This clone was counted a few times. J is TRBJ1-4 and V is TRBV28; 7 nucleotides agree with TRBD1. V dropped 0 bases and J dropped 3; count of bases not matched to a gene: 4. This CDR3 is 16 amino acids long. Germline CDR1 is MDHEN and CDR2 is SYDVKM. CDR3 nucleotide sequence: TGTGCCAGCAGTTTATGGACAGGGTTTTCTAATGAAAAACTGTTTTTT. It translates to CASSLWTGFSNEKLFF.

This clone has a single count. The rearrangement joins TRBV19 to TRBJ2-5; a possible D gene is TRBD1 (5 bases). In germline, CDR1 is LNHDA, CDR2 SQIVND (reference sequence). Between the trimmed V and J ends, which lost 4 bases and 5 bases, there was a span of 11 bases. The CDR3 runs to 13 residues. The CDR3 DNA follows: TGTGCCAGTAGTAAGGGGTCGGCGGAGACCCAGTACTTC. Protein sequence: CASSKGSAETQYF.

The chain joins TRBV30 to TRBJ1-6; D might be TRBD1 (6 bases). V gave up 2 bases and J gave up 8 bases, with 10 bases separating them. The CDR3 spans 13 residues. Germline CDR1 reads GTSNPN; CDR2 reads SVGIG (reference sequence). The CDR3, as DNA: TGTGCCTGGAGTCGGACAGAAGATTCACCCCTCCACTTT. Its protein product is CAWSRTEDSPLHF.

The chain combines TRBV28 with TRBJ1-1; D might be TRBD1 (5 bases). This CDR3 is built from 13 residues. V lost 5 bases, J lost 1 base, and 8 bases lay in between. Germline values: CDR1 MDHEN, CDR2 SYDVKM. CDR3 sequence reads: CASSATANTEAFF. The CDR3 DNA is TGTGCCAGCAGTGCGACAGCGAACACTGAAGCTTTCTTT.

V and J are TRBV7-8 and TRBJ1-1; no clear D. The V gene lost 1 base and the J gene lost 7 bases, with 22 bases spanning the gap. The CDR3 spans 17 residues. Per germline, CDR1 SGHVS and CDR2 FQNEAQ. This chain's CDR3 is CASSLGLYRSSGVEAFF. DNA for the CDR3: TGTGCCAGCAGCTTAGGACTATATAGATCCAGCGGTGTTGAAGCTTTCTTT.

The genes are TRBV9 and TRBJ2-5; D may be TRBD2 (5 bases). This CDR3 has 13 residues. V lost 4 bases and J lost 5, with 12 bases in between. The germline V gene encodes CDR1 SGDLS and CDR2 YYNGEE. CDR3 sequence: CASSYPPGETQYF. The CDR3 DNA reads as TGTGCCAGCAGCTATCCCCCGGGGGAGACCCAGTACTTC.

The CDR3 region is CASNQGDRGDQPQHF. CDR3 nucleotides: TGTGCCAGCAACCAGGGGGACAGGGGGGATCAGCCCCAGCATTTT. The chain employs TRBV6-5 and TRBJ1-5; 11 bases are a match to TRBD1. The germline V gene has CDR1 MNHEY and CDR2 SVGAGI. J lost 5 bases, V lost 7 bases, and 7 bases had no gene match. The CDR3 sequence is 15 residues long.

This clone was picked up one time. The chain combines TRBV5-5 with TRBJ2-3, with 9 positions matching TRBD1. The V segment lost 5 bases and the J segment 3 bases; nucleotides outside the gene matches: 16. This CDR3 is built from 18 residues. CDR1 is SGHKS, CDR2 YYEKEE, per germline (reference sequence). CDR3 nucleotide sequence: TGTGCCAGCAGTCCCATCCACCGGGACAGGGTTCGGACAGATACGCAGTATTTT. Residues: CASSPIHRDRVRTDTQYF.

The chain is built from TRBV13 and TRBJ2-3; TRBD2 might be the D (5 bases). V was trimmed by 0 bases and J by 3 bases, leaving 13 bases between them. The CDR3 sequence is 16 residues long. Germline V gives CDR1 PRHDT, CDR2 FYEKMQ (reference sequence). CDR3 in DNA: TGTGCCAGCAGCTTAGGATTGGGAGTTAAAACAGATACGCAGTATTTT. This encodes CASSLGLGVKTDTQYF.

The chain links TRBV2 to TRBJ2-3, with D unresolved. The CDR3 is 15 residues long. Per germline, CDR1 SNHLY and CDR2 FYNNEI. Trimming left V 2 bases short and J 0 bases short, with 9 bases between. CDR3 in DNA: TGTGCCAGCAGTGAACGGTTTTCTAGCACAGATACGCAGTATTTT. Translating gives CASSERFSSTDTQYF. Full variable domain (remainder filled in from reference TRBV2 and TRBJ2-3): EPEVTQTPSHQVTQMGQEVILRCVPISNHLYFYWYRQILGQKVEFLVSFYNNEISEKSEIFDDQFSVERPDGSNFTLKIRSTKLEDSAMYFCASSERFSSTDTQYFGPGTRLTVL.

The CDR3 DNA sequence: TGTGCCAGCAGCCGCACAGGGGGCGGAAACTATGGCTACACCTTC. Its protein product is CASSRTGGGNYGYTF. The genes are TRBV2 and TRBJ1-2, with 9 positions matching TRBD1. Losses at the gene ends were 6 bases for V and 2 bases for J; bases not matched to a gene: 7. In germline, CDR1 is SNHLY, CDR2 FYNNEI. The CDR3 extends over 15 amino acids.

The CDR3 nucleotides read TGTGCCAGCAGCTTCTTGACGGGGAACACTGAAGCTTTCTTT. Residues: CASSFLTGNTEAFF. This chain connects TRBV7-9 to TRBJ1-1; D uncertain. Per germline, CDR1 SEHNR and CDR2 FQNEAQ (reference sequence). The CDR3 consists of 14 residues. V shed 3 bases and J shed 1 base, with 9 bases lying between them.

This sequence joins TRBV6-1 and TRBJ2-5; 10 bases are a match to TRBD2. This CDR3 comprises 15 residues. V lost 10 bases, J lost 1 base, and 9 bases stayed unmatched. From germline, CDR1 is MNHNS and CDR2 SASEGT. The CDR3 sequence is CATSLAGEVQETQYF. The DNA of the CDR3 is TGTGCCACATCCCTAGCGGGGGAAGTCCAAGAGACCCAGTACTTC.

The table lists this clone with a count of one. The chain employs TRBV28 and TRBJ2-1; D uncertain. Per the germline V gene, CDR1 is MDHEN and CDR2 is SYDVKM. The CDR3 covers 16 residues. V lost 4 bases and J 0 bases, leaving 13 bases between the germline ends. CDR3 DNA: TGTGCCAGCAGTTCCCTAACTTGGAGCTCCTACAATGAGCAGTTCTTC. Translated, it gives CASSSLTWSSYNEQFF.

CDR3 in amino acids: CASSKTSGSTNEQFF. The CDR3 coding sequence is TGTGCCAGCAGTAAAACTAGCGGGAGTACGAATGAGCAGTTCTTC. The chain links TRBV2 to TRBJ2-1; 11 nucleotides line up with TRBD2. The CDR3 spans 15 residues. Looked up from germline, CDR1 is SNHLY and CDR2 is FYNNEI. With V trimmed by 5 bases and J by 7 bases, 7 bases remained unmatched.

The chain is built from TRBV19 and TRBJ2-7, with 9 nucleotides matching TRBD2. The junction had 3 bases not matched to a gene; V was cut back by 5 bases and J by 1 base. The length of the CDR3 is 14 residues. Germline CDR1 LNHDA, CDR2 SQIVND (reference sequence). The CDR3 reads CASSPGLASYEQYF. The CDR3 DNA reads TGTGCCAGTAGTCCGGGACTAGCTTCCTACGAGCAGTACTTC.

V and J are TRBV28 and TRBJ2-7, with 8 bases lining up with TRBD1. The CDR3 loop spans 12 amino acids. The ends lost 9 bases at V and 3 bases at J; junction bases unmatched: 4. Germline V gene data show CDR1 as MDHEN and CDR2 as SYDVKM. CDR3 region: CASGQGIYEQYF. The CDR3 DNA is TGTGCCAGTGGACAGGGAATCTACGAGCAGTACTTC.

This clone was observed a few times. The V and J genes are TRBV5-6 and TRBJ2-4; D gene uncertain. The V end was cut by 4 bases, the J end by 0 bases, with 8 bases between. In germline, CDR1 is SGHDT, CDR2 YYEEEE. The CDR3 totals 14 residues. The CDR3 loop is CASSPPGAKNIQYF. The DNA for the CDR3 is TGTGCCAGCAGCCCCCCCGGAGCCAAAAACATTCAGTACTTC.